The TCR beta chain under discussion was sequenced for a study of T cells in Graves' hyperthyroidism and ophthalmopathy. This clonotype was observed many times. Its target is not known. With V trimmed by 2 bases and J by 4 bases, 6 bases remained unmatched. Per germline, CDR1 SGHVS and CDR2 FQNEAQ. This CDR3 spans 17 amino acids. The investigators amplified TCR beta CDR3 regions from RNA transcripts. HTBI primers were employed in a first-round RT-PCR of the TCR CDR3. TCRdb re-analysed the multiplex PCR reads in MiXCR, keeping a single row per CDR3 protein. The table shows roughly 400,000 distinct CDR3 sequences, with over 13% occurring only once. Study findings and constraints: From stable hyperthyroidism, ophthalmopathy was set apart by a 13 V-J model. The blood repertoire included most of the expanded thyroid clonotypes above 0.001.

The receptor's source is a man in his forties or fifties with Graves' ophthalmopathy. The chain is built from TRBV7-8 and TRBJ2-2, with TRBD2 matching over 11 bases. Sequenced material: blood. CDR3 amino acids: CASSLPTSGTLTGELFF. For the CDR3, the DNA is TGTGCCAGCAGCTTACCGACTAGCGGGACTCTCACCGGGGAGCTGTTTTTT. Together with reference TRBV7-8 and TRBJ2-2, the CDR3 gives the full variable domain: GAGVSQSPRYKVAKRGQDVALRCDPISGHVSLFWYQQALGQGPEFLTYFQNEAQLDKSGLPSDRFFAERPEGSVSTLKIQRTQQEDSAVYLCASSLPTSGTLTGELFFGEGSRLTVL.